Sequencing of this T cell receptor (beta chain) was carried out in a study of response to subunit inactivated influenza vaccine. Study findings and constraints: Authors proposed each seasonal influenza vaccination draws in few new T cells.

TCRdb re-derived calls from the RT-PCR reads in MiXCR, one entry per CDR3 protein. The repertoire includes some 180,000 distinct CDR3 sequences, about 9% of them detected once, and about a tenth sits in the top ten. After removal of 5 bases from V and 7 bases from J, the junction contained 5 bases not matched to a gene. The length of the CDR3 is 14 residues. The germline CDR1 and CDR2 sequences are SNHLY and FYNNEI. This clonotype showed up just a few times. The antigen remains undetermined. The source of this sequence is a man in his fifties or sixties who received an inactivated influenza vaccine. The sample was non-naive T cells sorted from PBMCs, taken on the day of vaccination. The gene calls are TRBV2 and TRBJ1-4; 9 nucleotides agree with TRBD1. The CDR3: CASSQDRGGEKLFF. CDR3 bases: TGTGCCAGCAGTCAGGACAGGGGAGGTGAAAAACTGTTTTTT.